This TCR beta chain was observed in a study of blood T cell repertoires in COVID-19. This CDR3 has 15 amino acids. Trimming left V 6 bases short and J 2 bases short, with 13 bases between. The germline CDR1 and CDR2 sequences are KGHSH and LQKENI. TCRdb's copy holds only in-frame clones and misses some; the assay was immunoSEQ multiplex PCR. The sample contains roughly 200,000 clones, 89% of which appear only once. The sequence came from a woman in her 40s with acute COVID-19. The sequencing input was PBMCs or T cells enriched from blood (not recorded which). The chain carries TRBV18 and TRBJ2-2, with a weak D call TRBD2 (5 bases). In DNA, the CDR3 is TGTGCCAGCTCCCTTGGACTTACAAACACCGGGGAGCTGTTTTTT. Amino acids: CASSLGLTNTGELFF.